This TCR beta chain was captured in a study of early T cells in non-severe SARS-CoV-2 infection. Individual cDNA molecules received unique molecular identifiers. TCRdb re-analysed the 5' RACE reads in MiXCR, keeping a single row per CDR3 protein. The table shows about 67,000 distinct CDR3 sequences, with approximately 10% occurring only once. CDR1 SQVTM and CDR2 ANQGSEA come from the germline V gene. The V and J ends lost 7 bases and 0 bases respectively, with 13 bases between them. CDR3 size: 13 residues. Sample: whole blood. The clonotype was recovered from an adult who was a healthcare worker with PCR-confirmed SARS-CoV-2 infection or an uninfected control (not recorded which). This sequence joins TRBV29-1 and TRBJ2-7; a possible D gene is TRBD2 (5 bases). This CDR3 is CSGGGRLSYEQYF. In DNA form, the CDR3 reads TGCAGCGGCGGAGGACGGCTCTCCTACGAGCAGTACTTC.